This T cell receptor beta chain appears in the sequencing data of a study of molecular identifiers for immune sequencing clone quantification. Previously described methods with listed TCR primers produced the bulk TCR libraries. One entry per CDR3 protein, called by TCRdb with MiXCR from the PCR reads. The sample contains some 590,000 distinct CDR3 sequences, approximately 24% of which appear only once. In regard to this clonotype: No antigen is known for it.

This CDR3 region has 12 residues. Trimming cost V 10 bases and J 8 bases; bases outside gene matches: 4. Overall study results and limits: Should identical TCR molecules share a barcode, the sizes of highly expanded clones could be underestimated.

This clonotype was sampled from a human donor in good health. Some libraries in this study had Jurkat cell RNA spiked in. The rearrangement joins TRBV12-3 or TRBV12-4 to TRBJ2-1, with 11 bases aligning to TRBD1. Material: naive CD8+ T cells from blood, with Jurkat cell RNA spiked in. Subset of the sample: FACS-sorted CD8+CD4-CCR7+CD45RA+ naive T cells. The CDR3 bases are TGTGCCATGGGACAGGGGGTGGATGAGCAGTTCTTC. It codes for CAMGQGVDEQFF.